This T cell receptor beta chain was profiled in a study of PD-1 blockade in classical Hodgkin lymphoma. Study results and caveats: Diminished baseline TCR diversity has been reported in newly diagnosed patients relative to healthy donors.

With 6 bases clipped from V and 8 bases from J, the junction kept 11 bases outside the gene matches. Germline CDR1 is MNHEY and CDR2 is SMNVEV (reference sequence). The CDR3 totals 14 residues. Points on this clone: What it binds is unknown.

Sequencing used immunoSEQ multiplex PCR; TCRdb keeps in-frame clones, though not all of them. The sample lists 70,000 or so clones; 93% were seen once. The time point was: newly diagnosed, previously untreated cHL patient sample. Sample: peripheral blood mononuclear cells (PBMCs). This rearrangement joins TRBV27 to TRBJ1-2; 8 bases align to TRBD1. This TCR came from a human donor with classical Hodgkin lymphoma. The CDR3 DNA is TGTGCCAGCAGCTACGACAGGGGCAGAGGAGGCTACACCTTC. Translated: CASSYDRGRGGYTF.